This TCR beta chain was recorded in a study of cytomegalovirus exposure and HLA in healthy donors. Amplification used 60 Vbeta primers and 13 Jbeta primers. Assay used: immunoSEQ multiplex PCR; TCRdb lists only in-frame clones, some missing. This sample has about 130,000 clones, with roughly three quarters found just once. Though probably carrying unrecorded immune exposures, donors were nominally healthy at sampling. The CDR3 runs 13 residues. Germline values: CDR1 SGHVS, CDR2 FNYEAQ. Deletions cut 4 bases from V and 3 bases from J, with 10 bases between. The study, taken as a whole, reports: CMV serostatus was the sole immune exposure data available. Later work associated roughly 17,000 TCR beta sequences with HLA alleles at 0.05 false discovery rate. TCR beta sequences reportedly predicted most subjects' HLA-A and HLA-B alleles accurately.

A remark on this clone: Its specificity is not known.

The source of this sequence is a man aged 25 to 40 in good health and CMV-seronegative. The chain carries TRBV7-6 and TRBJ2-7, with TRBD2 as a possible D gene (5 bases). The sequenced sample was PBMCs. CDR3 sequence: CASSSDGGYEQYF. In nucleotides, the CDR3 is TGTGCCAGCAGCTCTGACGGAGGCTACGAGCAGTACTTC. Full variable domain (outside the CDR3, taken from reference TRBV7-6 and TRBJ2-7): GAGVSQSPRYKVTKRGQDVALRCDPISGHVSLYWYRQALGQGPEFLTYFNYEAQQDKSGLPNDRFSAERPEGSISTLTIQRTEQRDSAMYRCASSSDGGYEQYFGPGTRLTVT.